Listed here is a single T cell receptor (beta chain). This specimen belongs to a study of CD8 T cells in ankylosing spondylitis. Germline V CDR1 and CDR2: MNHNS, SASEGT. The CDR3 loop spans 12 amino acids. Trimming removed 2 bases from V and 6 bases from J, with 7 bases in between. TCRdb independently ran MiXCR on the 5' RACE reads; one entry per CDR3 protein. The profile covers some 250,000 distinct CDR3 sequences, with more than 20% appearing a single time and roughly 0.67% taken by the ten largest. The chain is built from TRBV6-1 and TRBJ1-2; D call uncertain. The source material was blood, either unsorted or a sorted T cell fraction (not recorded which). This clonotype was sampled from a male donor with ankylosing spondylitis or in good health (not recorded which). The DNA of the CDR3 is TGTGCCAGCAGTGAATACGGGGATGGCTACACCTTC. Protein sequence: CASSEYGDGYTF.